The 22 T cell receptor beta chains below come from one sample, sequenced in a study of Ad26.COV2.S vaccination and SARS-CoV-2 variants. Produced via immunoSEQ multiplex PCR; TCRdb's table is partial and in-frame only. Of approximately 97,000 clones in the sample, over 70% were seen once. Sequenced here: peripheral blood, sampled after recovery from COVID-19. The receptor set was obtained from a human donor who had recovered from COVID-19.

CDR3 coding DNA: TGTGCCAGCTCAGAGGACAGGGGGCACACCATATATTTT. Translated: CASSEDRGHTIYF. This chain connects TRBV2 to TRBJ1-3, with 11 nucleotides matching TRBD1. Germline-derived CDR1 and CDR2 are SNHLY and FYNNEI. V was pared by 8 bases and J by 8 bases, with 5 bases of the junction left unmatched. The CDR3 length is 13 residues.

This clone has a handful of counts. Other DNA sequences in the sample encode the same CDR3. This CDR3 is CASSETRYNEQFF. CDR3 DNA: TGCGCCAGCAGTGAGACAAGGTACAATGAGCAGTTCTTC. J is TRBJ2-1 and V is TRBV10-1; unclear D gene. Trimming pared 2 bases from V and 4 bases from J, leaving 6 bases between. CDR1 is WNHNN, CDR2 SYGVQD, per germline (reference sequence). The length of the CDR3 is 13 residues.

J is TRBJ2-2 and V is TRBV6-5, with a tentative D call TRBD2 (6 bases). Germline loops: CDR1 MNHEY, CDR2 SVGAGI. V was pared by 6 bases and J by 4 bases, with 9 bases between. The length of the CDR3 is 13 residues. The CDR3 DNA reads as TGTGCCAGCAGGGAGGGGTTCACCGGGGAGCTGTTTTTT. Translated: CASREGFTGELFF.

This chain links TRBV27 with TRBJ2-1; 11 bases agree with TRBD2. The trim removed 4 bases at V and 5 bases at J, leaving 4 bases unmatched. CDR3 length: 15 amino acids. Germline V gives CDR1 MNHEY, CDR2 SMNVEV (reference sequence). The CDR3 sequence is CASSSLAGGDNEQFF. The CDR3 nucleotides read TGTGCCAGCAGTTCCTTAGCGGGGGGGGACAATGAGCAGTTCTTC.

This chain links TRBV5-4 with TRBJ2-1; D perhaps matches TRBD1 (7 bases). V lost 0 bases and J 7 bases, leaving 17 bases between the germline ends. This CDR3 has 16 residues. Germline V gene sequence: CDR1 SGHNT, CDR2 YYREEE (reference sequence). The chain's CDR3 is CASSLAGGMGLNEQFF. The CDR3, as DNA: TGTGCCAGCAGCTTGGCAGGGGGGATGGGGCTAAATGAGCAGTTCTTC.

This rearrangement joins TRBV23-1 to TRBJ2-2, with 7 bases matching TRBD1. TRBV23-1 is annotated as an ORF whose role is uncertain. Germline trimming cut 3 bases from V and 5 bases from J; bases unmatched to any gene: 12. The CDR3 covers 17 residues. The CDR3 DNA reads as TGCGCCAGCAGTCATTCGGTACAGGGGCGTGGGACCGGGGAGCTGTTTTTT. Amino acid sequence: CASSHSVQGRGTGELFF.

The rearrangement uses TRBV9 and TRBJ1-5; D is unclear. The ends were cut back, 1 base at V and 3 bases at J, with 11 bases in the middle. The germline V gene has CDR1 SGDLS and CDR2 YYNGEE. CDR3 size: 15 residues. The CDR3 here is CASSVSVGPNQPQHF. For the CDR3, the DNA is TGTGCCAGCAGCGTAAGTGTAGGTCCCAATCAGCCCCAGCATTTT.

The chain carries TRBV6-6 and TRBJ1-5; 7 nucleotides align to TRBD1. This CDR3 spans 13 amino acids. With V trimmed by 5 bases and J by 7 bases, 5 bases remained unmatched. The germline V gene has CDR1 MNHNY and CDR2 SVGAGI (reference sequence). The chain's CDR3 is CASSQDRLQPQHF. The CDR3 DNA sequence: TGTGCCAGCAGTCAGGACAGGTTGCAGCCCCAGCATTTT.

Written as DNA, the CDR3 is TGTGCCAGCAGCGGACAGGGGAAGGGCTACAATGAGCAGTTCTTC. Protein product: CASSGQGKGYNEQFF. This chain connects TRBV5-4 to TRBJ2-1; 9 positions agree with TRBD1. CDR1 is SGHNT and CDR2 is YYREEE in the germline V gene (reference sequence). Trimming at V came to 4 bases and at J to 3 bases, leaving 5 bases not matched to a gene. There are 15 residues in the CDR3.

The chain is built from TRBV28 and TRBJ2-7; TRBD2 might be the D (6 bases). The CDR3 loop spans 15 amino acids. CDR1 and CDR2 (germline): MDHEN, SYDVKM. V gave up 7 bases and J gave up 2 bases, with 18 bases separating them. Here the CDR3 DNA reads TGTGCCAGCACCTCCGGGGGAGAGTCCCCCTACGAGCAGTACTTC. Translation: CASTSGGESPYEQYF.

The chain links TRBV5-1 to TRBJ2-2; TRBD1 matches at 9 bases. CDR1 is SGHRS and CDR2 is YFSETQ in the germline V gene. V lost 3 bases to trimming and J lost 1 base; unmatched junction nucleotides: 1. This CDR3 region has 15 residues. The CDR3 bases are TGCGCCAGCAGCTCGGGACAGGGGAACACCGGGGAGCTGTTTTTT. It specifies CASSSGQGNTGELFF.

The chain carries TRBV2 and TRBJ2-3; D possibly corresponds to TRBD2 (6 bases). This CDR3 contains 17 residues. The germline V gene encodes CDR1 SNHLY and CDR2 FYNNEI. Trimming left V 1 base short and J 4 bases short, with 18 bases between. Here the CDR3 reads CASSEDPFRGWSDTQYF. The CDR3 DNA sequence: TGTGCCAGCAGTGAAGACCCCTTCCGGGGGTGGTCAGATACGCAGTATTTT.

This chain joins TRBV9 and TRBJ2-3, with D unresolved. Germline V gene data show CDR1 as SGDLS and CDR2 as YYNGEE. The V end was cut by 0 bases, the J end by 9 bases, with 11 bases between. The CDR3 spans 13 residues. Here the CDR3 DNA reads TGTGCCAGCAGCGTAGACGGTTCACAAACGCAGTATTTT. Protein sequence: CASSVDGSQTQYF.

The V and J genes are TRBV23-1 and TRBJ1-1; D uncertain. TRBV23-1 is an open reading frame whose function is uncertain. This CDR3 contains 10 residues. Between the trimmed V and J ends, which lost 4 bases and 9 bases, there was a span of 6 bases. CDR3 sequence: CASSLQKAFF. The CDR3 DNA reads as TGCGCCAGCAGTCTGCAGAAAGCTTTCTTT.

CDR3 DNA: TGTGCCAGCAGTCAGGGGCCAACTTACGAGCAGTACTTC. Encoded protein: CASSQGPTYEQYF. The chain joins TRBV7-9 to TRBJ2-7; possibly TRBD1 for D (6 bases). Germline lookup yields CDR1 SEHNR and CDR2 FQNEAQ (reference sequence). The CDR3 length is 13 residues. V was pared by 6 bases and J by 4 bases, with 13 bases between.

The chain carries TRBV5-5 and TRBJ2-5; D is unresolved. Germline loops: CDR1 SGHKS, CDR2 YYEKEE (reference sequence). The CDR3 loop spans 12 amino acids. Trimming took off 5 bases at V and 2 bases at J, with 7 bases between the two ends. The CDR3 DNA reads TGTGCCAGCAGTCCCGGACAAGAGACCCAGTACTTC. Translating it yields CASSPGQETQYF.

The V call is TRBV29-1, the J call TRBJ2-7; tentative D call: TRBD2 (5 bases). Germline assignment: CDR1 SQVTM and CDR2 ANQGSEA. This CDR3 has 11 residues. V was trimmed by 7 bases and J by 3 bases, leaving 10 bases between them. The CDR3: CSAEVGYEQYF. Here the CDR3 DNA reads TGCAGCGCGGAGGTCGGCTACGAGCAGTACTTC.

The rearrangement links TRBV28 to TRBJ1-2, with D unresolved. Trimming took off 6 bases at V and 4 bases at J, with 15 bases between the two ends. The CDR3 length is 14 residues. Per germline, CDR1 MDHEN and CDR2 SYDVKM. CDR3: CASRLHGRGYGYTF. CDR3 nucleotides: TGTGCCAGCAGACTACACGGCCGGGGCTATGGCTACACCTTC.

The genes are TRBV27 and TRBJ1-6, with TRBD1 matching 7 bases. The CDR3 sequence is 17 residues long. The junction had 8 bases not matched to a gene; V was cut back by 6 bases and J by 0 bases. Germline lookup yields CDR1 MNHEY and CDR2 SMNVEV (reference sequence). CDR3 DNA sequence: TGTGCCAGCAGACCCGGGACAGAGATCTCCTATAATTCACCCCTCCACTTT. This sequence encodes CASRPGTEISYNSPLHF.

This CDR3 is CASSRGTAAYNEQFF. The CDR3 DNA follows: TGTGCCAGCAGCAGAGGGACAGCGGCATACAATGAGCAGTTCTTC. This chain uses TRBV6-5 with TRBJ2-1, with 7 bases identical to TRBD1. This CDR3 is built from 15 residues. Per germline, CDR1 MNHEY and CDR2 SVGAGI. Trimming cost V 6 bases and J 4 bases; bases outside gene matches: 9.

The CDR3 region is CASSQASGGYEQYF. CDR3 DNA: TGTGCCAGCAGCCAAGCTAGCGGGGGCTACGAGCAGTACTTC. The chain joins TRBV3-1 (or the pseudogene TRBV3-2) to TRBJ2-7; 10 bases are a match to TRBD2. Germline V lookup: CDR1 LGHDT, CDR2 YNNKEL (reference sequence). V dropped 1 base and J dropped 3; count of bases not matched to a gene: 0. The CDR3 is 14 residues long.

In DNA form, the CDR3 reads TGTGCCAGCAGTGAAGCTACGGGGCCGGTGGAGACCCAGTACTTC. Amino acids: CASSEATGPVETQYF. The chain employs TRBV2 and TRBJ2-5, with D perhaps given as TRBD1 or TRBD2 (5 bases each). The CDR3 runs to 15 residues. Trimming stripped 0 bases from V and 5 bases from J, with 13 bases between. Germline V gene sequence: CDR1 SNHLY, CDR2 FYNNEI.